The 26 T cell receptor beta chains presented below share a single source sample, sequenced in a study of T cell responses to AZD1222 COVID-19 vaccine. Generated by immunoSEQ multiplex PCR, the TCRdb table keeps only in-frame clones and is missing some. The sample has about 150,000 clones, roughly nine tenths seen once. Sequencing used peripheral blood, obtained on day 0 of AZD1222 vaccination. The receptors stem from an adult in good health.

The chain carries TRBV6-1 and TRBJ1-4, with D possibly matching TRBD1 (5 bases). V shed 1 base and J shed 3 bases, with 12 bases lying between them. CDR3 length: 16 amino acids. Germline V gene lookup returns CDR1 MNHNS and CDR2 SASEGT. The CDR3 is CASSEGWGPPNEKLFF. The CDR3 DNA is TGTGCCAGCAGTGAAGGTTGGGGACCCCCTAATGAAAAACTGTTTTTT.

Here the CDR3 reads CASSFVGGGNNEQFF. CDR3 nucleotides: TGTGCCAGCAGTTTCGTCGGGGGCGGGAACAATGAGCAGTTCTTC. The gene calls are TRBV28 and TRBJ2-1; D may correspond to TRBD1 or TRBD2 (6 bases each). The V gene lost 3 bases and the J gene lost 5 bases, with 14 bases spanning the gap. Per the germline V gene, CDR1 is MDHEN and CDR2 is SYDVKM. This CDR3 comprises 15 residues.

The genes are TRBV24-1 and TRBJ2-3; tentatively, D is TRBD2 (6 bases). The germline V gene has CDR1 KGHDR and CDR2 SFDVKD. The CDR3 has 17 residues. The germline V and J ends were trimmed by 6 bases and 1 base, with 19 bases remaining between them. CDR3 residues: CATSKWERWRGTDTQYF. DNA for the CDR3: TGTGCCACCAGTAAATGGGAGAGGTGGAGGGGCACAGATACGCAGTATTTT.

This chain joins TRBV18 and TRBJ1-1; perhaps TRBD1 as D (5 bases). The germline V gene has CDR1 KGHSH and CDR2 LQKENI. This CDR3 spans 13 amino acids. The ends were cut back, 2 bases at V and 3 bases at J, with 7 bases in the middle. The CDR3 protein is CASSPGDHTEAFF. The CDR3 nucleotides are TGTGCCAGCTCACCAGGGGACCACACTGAAGCTTTCTTT.

The chain links TRBV5-4 to TRBJ2-1, with TRBD2 matching 12 bases. Trimming at V came to 4 bases and at J to 5 bases, leaving 4 bases not matched to a gene. The CDR3 covers 15 residues. Germline CDR1 is SGHNT and CDR2 is YYREEE (reference sequence). CDR3 nucleotides: TGTGCCAGCAGCCGACTAGCGGGGGCCAACAATGAGCAGTTCTTC. Protein: CASSRLAGANNEQFF.

CDR3 sequence reads: CASSQEGRNAINEQFF. The DNA for the CDR3 is TGTGCCAGCAGCCAAGAAGGCAGGAATGCGATCAATGAGCAGTTCTTC. The J gene is TRBJ2-1, the V gene TRBV4-2; D remains unclear. Between the trimmed V and J ends, which lost 0 bases and 6 bases, there was a span of 15 bases. Looked up from germline, CDR1 is LGHNA and CDR2 is YNFKEQ. This CDR3 has 16 residues.

CDR3 DNA: TGTGCCAGCAGTTTAGGTCTTGGGCCCTACGAGCAGTACTTC. Protein product: CASSLGLGPYEQYF. This chain links TRBV27 with TRBJ2-7; D unresolved. This CDR3 region has 14 residues. Germline assignment: CDR1 MNHEY and CDR2 SMNVEV (reference sequence). The V gene lost 2 bases and the J gene lost 2 bases, with 10 bases spanning the gap.

The rearrangement uses TRBV3-1 (or the pseudogene TRBV3-2) and TRBJ2-1, with TRBD2 matching over 11 bases. With 2 bases clipped from V and 3 bases from J, the junction kept 3 bases outside the gene matches. Germline V gene sequence: CDR1 LGHDT, CDR2 YNNKEL (reference sequence). This CDR3 has 16 amino acids. The CDR3 is CASSQSLAGDYNEQFF. Here the CDR3 DNA reads TGTGCCAGCAGCCAATCACTAGCGGGGGACTACAATGAGCAGTTCTTC.

The count of this clone is one. The rearrangement uses TRBV28 and TRBJ2-2; tentative D call: TRBD1 (5 bases). V lost 7 bases and J 4 bases, leaving 19 bases between the germline ends. There are 16 residues in the CDR3. Per the germline V gene, CDR1 is MDHEN and CDR2 is SYDVKM. CDR3 nucleotides: TGTGCCAGCACCGCCTGGGGCAGGAGAAGCACCGGGGAGCTGTTTTTT. Amino acid sequence: CASTAWGRRSTGELFF.

The chain employs TRBV4-3 and TRBJ1-6; D unclear. V gave up 4 bases and J gave up 10 bases, with 17 bases separating them. Germline-derived CDR1 and CDR2 are LGHNA and YSLEER. CDR3 length: 15 amino acids. For the CDR3, the DNA is TGCGCCAGCAGCCCCCGGGGAACCATGGGGTCACCCCTCCACTTT. It yields the protein CASSPRGTMGSPLHF.

The chain employs TRBV24-1 and TRBJ1-4, with 8 bases lining up with TRBD1. The CDR3 loop spans 17 amino acids. Germline CDR1 reads KGHDR; CDR2 reads SFDVKD. V shed 2 bases and J 4 bases; nucleotides not matched to a gene: 8. The CDR3 region has the DNA TGTGCCACCAGTGATTCTTCAGGGGGCATAGGTAATGAAAAACTGTTTTTT. As protein: CATSDSSGGIGNEKLFF.

CDR3 in amino acids: CASSYSGNGDEKLFF. The CDR3 DNA reads TGTGCCAGCAGTTACTCGGGCAACGGGGATGAAAAACTGTTTTTT. The V gene is TRBV6-5, the J gene TRBJ1-4; D not certain. The germline V gene has CDR1 MNHEY and CDR2 SVGAGI. V gave up 0 bases and J gave up 6 bases, with 11 bases separating them. CDR3 length equals 15 residues.

This clone was observed a handful of times. J is TRBJ2-1 and V is TRBV30; 10 nucleotides match TRBD2. Germline values: CDR1 GTSNPN, CDR2 SVGIG (reference sequence). J was trimmed by 7 bases and V by 2 bases; bases with no gene match: 8. CDR3 size: 15 residues. The CDR3 reads CAWSRASGGLNEQFF. Written as DNA, the CDR3 is TGTGCCTGGAGTCGAGCTAGCGGGGGCTTAAATGAGCAGTTCTTC.

In nucleotides, the CDR3 is TGTGCCACGGGGGGTCGAGGGGAGCTGTTTTTT. Translating it yields CATGGRGELFF. V is TRBV12-3 or TRBV12-4 and J is TRBJ2-2, with 7 positions matching TRBD2. Unmatched junction bases numbered 4, after V lost 10 bases and J lost 8 bases. The CDR3 contains 11 residues.

This clone turned up a few times. The V and J genes are TRBV12-3 or TRBV12-4 and TRBJ1-1; maybe TRBD1 (6 bases). Trimming shortened V by 5 bases and J by 8 bases, and 15 bases separated the two germline ends. This CDR3 has 13 residues. The CDR3 region has the DNA TGTGCCAGCAGTCCCGGCGGGGGCAGAGAAGCTTTCTTT. Amino acids: CASSPGGGREAFF.

The chain couples TRBV6-6 to TRBJ1-2, with 7 bases that match TRBD1. The CDR3 has 13 amino acids. CDR1 is MNHNY, CDR2 SVGAGI, per germline (reference sequence). The V and J ends lost 7 bases and 2 bases, in that order; junction bases with no gene match: 4. The chain's CDR3 is CASTTGANYGYTF. CDR3 DNA sequence: TGTGCCAGCACCACAGGGGCAAACTATGGCTACACCTTC.

The chain employs TRBV30 and TRBJ1-1; no clear D gene. CDR1 and CDR2 from the germline V gene are GTSNPN and SVGIG (reference sequence). Trimming shortened V by 1 base and J by 6 bases, and 6 bases separated the two germline ends. The CDR3 contains 11 residues. CDR3 loop: CAWSGVSEAFF. The CDR3 DNA is TGTGCCTGGAGTGGGGTGTCTGAAGCTTTCTTT.

The chain combines TRBV6-5 with TRBJ2-7, with 11 bases lining up with TRBD1. Per germline, CDR1 MNHEY and CDR2 SVGAGI. V shed 2 bases and J 3 bases; nucleotides not matched to a gene: 3. The CDR3 loop spans 15 amino acids. CDR3 coding DNA: TGTGCCAGCAGTTACGGGGGGACAGGGGGCTACGAGCAGTACTTC. This translates into CASSYGGTGGYEQYF.

This clone occurred once. V is TRBV19 and J is TRBJ1-2; 7 positions agree with TRBD1. Trimming at V came to 4 bases and at J to 3 bases, leaving 8 bases not matched to a gene. The CDR3 has 15 residues. Germline V gene data show CDR1 as LNHDA and CDR2 as SQIVND (reference sequence). The CDR3 reads CASSTGQDVDYGYTF. The CDR3 bases are TGTGCCAGTAGTACCGGACAGGACGTCGACTATGGCTACACCTTC.

The rearrangement joins TRBV9 to TRBJ1-2; D possibly corresponds to TRBD1 (5 bases). The CDR3 contains 16 residues. Trimming removed 3 bases from V and 4 bases from J, with 19 bases in between. Germline V gives CDR1 SGDLS, CDR2 YYNGEE. Here the CDR3 reads CASSASGTPFSYGYTF. CDR3 nucleotide sequence: TGTGCCAGCAGCGCCTCCGGGACCCCCTTTAGCTATGGCTACACCTTC.

The chain employs TRBV14 and TRBJ1-6; possible D gene TRBD1, 5 bases. CDR1 is SGHDN, CDR2 FVKESK, per germline. The CDR3 sequence is 16 residues long. V gave up 0 bases and J gave up 15 bases, with 21 bases separating them. The CDR3 DNA is TGTGCCAGCAGCCAAGAAGTTTGGCAGGGATCCGGTAACCTCCACTTT. It encodes CASSQEVWQGSGNLHF. The complete variable domain, with remaining parts taken from reference TRBV14 and TRBJ1-6, reads EAGVTQFPSHSVIEKGQTVTLRCDPISGHDNLYWYRRVMGKEIKFLLHFVKESKQDESGMPNNRFLAERTGGTYSTLKVQPAELEDSGVYFCASSQEVWQGSGNLHFGNGTRLTVT.

V usage is TRBV19 and J usage is TRBJ1-3; 7 nucleotides match TRBD1. After removal of 6 bases from V and 0 bases from J, the junction contained 5 bases not matched to a gene. CDR1 is LNHDA and CDR2 is SQIVND in the germline V gene (reference sequence). The CDR3 contains 15 residues. The CDR3 sequence is CASSRTGHSGNTIYF. Written as DNA, the CDR3 is TGTGCCAGTAGCCGGACAGGACACTCTGGAAACACCATATATTTT.

This rearrangement joins TRBV11-3 to TRBJ1-5; D gene ambiguous. This CDR3 has 13 amino acids. Trimming pared 0 bases from V and 1 base from J, leaving 1 base between. In germline, CDR1 is SGHNT, CDR2 YENEEA. The CDR3 bases are TGTGCCAGCAGCTTAGACAGCAATCAGCCCCAGCATTTT. Residues: CASSLDSNQPQHF.

The chain links TRBV7-9 to TRBJ2-7, with D hard to call. V was clipped by 6 bases and J by 3 bases, with 21 bases between them. This CDR3 has 16 amino acids. Germline assignment: CDR1 SEHNR and CDR2 FQNEAQ (reference sequence). The CDR3, as DNA: TGTGCCAGCAGATCAACAGTCACGGGCCGAGGCTACGAGCAGTACTTC. It translates to CASRSTVTGRGYEQYF.

The chain links TRBV10-3 to TRBJ1-2, with D perhaps matching TRBD1 (5 bases). The CDR3 runs to 12 residues. V was trimmed by 8 bases and J by 8 bases, leaving 15 bases between them. Per the germline V gene, CDR1 is ENHRY and CDR2 is SYGVKD. CDR3 residues: CAIGQGVRGYTF. The CDR3 region has the DNA TGTGCCATCGGCCAGGGAGTGCGAGGCTACACCTTC.

This chain links TRBV30 with TRBJ2-3; D is ambiguous. Trimming left V 0 bases short and J 2 bases short, with 12 bases between. The CDR3 sequence is 15 residues long. CDR1 and CDR2 (germline): GTSNPN, SVGIG (reference sequence). As DNA, the CDR3 is TGTGCCTGGAGTGTAGCAGGATCTTTCACAGATACGCAGTATTTT. It is translated as CAWSVAGSFTDTQYF.